The clone carrying this T cell receptor (beta chain) was seen only a few times. Its antigen remains unidentified. J was trimmed by 7 bases and V by 0 bases; bases with no gene match: 9. Looked up from germline, CDR1 is MNHEY and CDR2 is SVGAGI. CDR3 length: 15 amino acids. The data are from a study of metastatic and nonmetastatic thyroid tumors. Across the study: Across peripheral blood and tumor or nodule tissue samples taken from malignant and benign thyroid patients, the repertoires were compared with one another. Study-wide results and caveats: The reported finding was significantly higher TCR beta diversity in malignant thyroid tumors relative to benign nodules, in blood and tumor.

Per the authors' pipeline: It was from CDR3 differences across clinicopathological groups that a distant-metastasis classifier for papillary thyroid cancer was built. TCRdb re-clonotyped the PCR reads via MiXCR. The V and J calls and clone size come from TCRdb's table, not from the authors' own analysis. The table records over 25,000 clones, about 20% of them present only once. No treatment of any kind had been given to any patient before thyroid surgery. The chain uses TRBV6-5 and TRBJ2-7; 7 nucleotides align to TRBD1. This receptor was identified in a female donor with papillary thyroid cancer or a benign thyroid nodule (not recorded which). Some clones in this sample may be carry-over from other donors' samples. The sequencing sample was made of blood. CDR3 protein: CASSYSGIFRGEQYF. Written as DNA, the CDR3 is TGTGCCAGCAGTTACTCGGGCATATTCAGGGGGGAGCAGTACTTC.